This T cell receptor (beta chain) is drawn from a study of blood T cell repertoires in COVID-19. V shed 0 bases, J shed 4 bases, and the junction held 3 bases outside the gene matches. CDR1 and CDR2 from the germline V gene are SGHVS and FQNEAQ. The length of the CDR3 is 15 residues. Measured with immunoSEQ multiplex PCR; TCRdb has only the in-frame clones, and not every one. The sample lists 8,500 to 10,000 clones, about 80% occurring once. The chain carries TRBV7-8 and TRBJ1-5, with TRBD1 matching over 7 bases. The receptor was derived from a man in his 70s with active COVID-19. The sequenced material came from peripheral blood. CDR3 region: CASSLAGTANQPQHF. The CDR3 region has the DNA TGTGCCAGCAGCTTAGCTGGGACAGCGAATCAGCCCCAGCATTTT.